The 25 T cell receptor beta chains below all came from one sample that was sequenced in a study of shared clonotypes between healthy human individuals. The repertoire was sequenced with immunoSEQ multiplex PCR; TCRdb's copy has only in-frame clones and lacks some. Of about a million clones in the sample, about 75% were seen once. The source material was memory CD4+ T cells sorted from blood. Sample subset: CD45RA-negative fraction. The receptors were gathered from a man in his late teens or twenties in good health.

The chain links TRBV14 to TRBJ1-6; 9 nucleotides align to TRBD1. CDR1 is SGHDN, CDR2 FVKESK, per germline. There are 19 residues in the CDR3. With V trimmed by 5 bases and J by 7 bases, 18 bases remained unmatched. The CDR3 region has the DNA TGTGCCAGCAGCAACGCTAAAGAACAGGGGGCGGGATGGAATTCACCCCTCCACTTT. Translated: CASSNAKEQGAGWNSPLHF.

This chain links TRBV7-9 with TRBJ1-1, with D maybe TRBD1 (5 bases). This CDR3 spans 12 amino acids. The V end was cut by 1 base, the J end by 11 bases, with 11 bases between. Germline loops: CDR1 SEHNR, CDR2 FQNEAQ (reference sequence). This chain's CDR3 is CASSLGDLRAFF. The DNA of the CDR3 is TGTGCCAGCAGCTTAGGGGACCTCCGGGCTTTCTTT.

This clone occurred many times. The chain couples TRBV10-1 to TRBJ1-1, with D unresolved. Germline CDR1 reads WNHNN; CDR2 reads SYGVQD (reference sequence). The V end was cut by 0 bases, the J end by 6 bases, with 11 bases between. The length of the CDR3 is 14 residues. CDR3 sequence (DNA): TGCGCCAGCAGTGAGTCTGGAGTAAAGCCTGAAGCTTTCTTT. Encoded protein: CASSESGVKPEAFF.

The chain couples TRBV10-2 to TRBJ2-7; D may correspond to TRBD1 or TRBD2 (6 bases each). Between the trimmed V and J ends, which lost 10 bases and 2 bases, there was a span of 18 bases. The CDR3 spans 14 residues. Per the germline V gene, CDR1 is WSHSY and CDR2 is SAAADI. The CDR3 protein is CATDGGGPPYEQYF. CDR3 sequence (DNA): TGCGCCACCGACGGGGGCGGACCTCCCTACGAGCAGTACTTC.

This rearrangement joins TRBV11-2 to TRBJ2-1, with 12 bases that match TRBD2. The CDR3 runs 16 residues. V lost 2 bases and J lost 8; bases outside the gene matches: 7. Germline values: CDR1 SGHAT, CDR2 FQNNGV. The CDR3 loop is CASSLSPSGGADEQFF. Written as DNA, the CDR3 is TGTGCCAGCAGCTTATCACCTAGCGGGGGGGCCGATGAGCAGTTCTTC.

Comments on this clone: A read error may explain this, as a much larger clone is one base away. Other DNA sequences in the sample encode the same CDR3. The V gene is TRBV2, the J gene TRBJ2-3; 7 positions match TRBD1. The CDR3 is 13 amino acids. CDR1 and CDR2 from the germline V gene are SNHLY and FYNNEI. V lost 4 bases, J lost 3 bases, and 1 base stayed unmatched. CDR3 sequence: CASSGQGTDTQYF. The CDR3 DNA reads TGTGCCAGCAGTGGACAGGGTACAGATACGCAGTATTTT.

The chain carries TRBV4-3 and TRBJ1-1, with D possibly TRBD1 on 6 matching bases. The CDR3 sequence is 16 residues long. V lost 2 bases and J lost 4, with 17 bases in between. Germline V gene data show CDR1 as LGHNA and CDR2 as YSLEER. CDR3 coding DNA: TGCGCCAGCAGCCAATCGTGGGGGACACTTACCACTGAAGCTTTCTTT. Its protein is CASSQSWGTLTTEAFF.

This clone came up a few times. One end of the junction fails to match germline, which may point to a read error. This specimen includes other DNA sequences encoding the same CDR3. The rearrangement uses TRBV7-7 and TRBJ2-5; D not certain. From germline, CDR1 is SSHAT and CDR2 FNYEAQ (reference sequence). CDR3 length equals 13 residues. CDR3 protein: CASSFGPQETQYF. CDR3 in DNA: TGTGCTAGCAGCTTTGGACCGCAAGAGACCCAGTACTTC.

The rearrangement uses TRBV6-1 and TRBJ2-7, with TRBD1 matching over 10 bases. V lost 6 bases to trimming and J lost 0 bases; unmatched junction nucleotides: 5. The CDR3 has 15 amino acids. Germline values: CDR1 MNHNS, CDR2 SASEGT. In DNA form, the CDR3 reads TGTGCCAGCAGGGGGACAGGGGTCTACTCCTACGAGCAGTACTTC. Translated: CASRGTGVYSYEQYF.

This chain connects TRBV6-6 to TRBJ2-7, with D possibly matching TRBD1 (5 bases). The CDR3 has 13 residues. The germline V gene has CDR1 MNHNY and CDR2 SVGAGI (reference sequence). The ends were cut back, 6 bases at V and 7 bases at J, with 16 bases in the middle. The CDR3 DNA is TGTGCCAGCAGACTCCCTCAGGGTGAAGAGCAGTACTTC. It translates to CASRLPQGEEQYF.

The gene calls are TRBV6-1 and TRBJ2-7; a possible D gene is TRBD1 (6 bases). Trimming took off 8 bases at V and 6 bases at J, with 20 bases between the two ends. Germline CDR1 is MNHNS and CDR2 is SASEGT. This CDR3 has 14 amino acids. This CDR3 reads CASSLKQGFTEQYF. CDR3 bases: TGTGCCAGCTCCCTAAAACAGGGCTTCACCGAGCAGTACTTC.

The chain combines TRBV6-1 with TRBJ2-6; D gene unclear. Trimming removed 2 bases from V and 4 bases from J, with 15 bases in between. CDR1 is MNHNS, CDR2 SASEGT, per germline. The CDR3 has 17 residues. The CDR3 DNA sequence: TGTGCCAGCAGTGAAATTTTAGTGGGCTCCGGGGCCAACGTCCTGACTTTC. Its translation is CASSEILVGSGANVLTF.

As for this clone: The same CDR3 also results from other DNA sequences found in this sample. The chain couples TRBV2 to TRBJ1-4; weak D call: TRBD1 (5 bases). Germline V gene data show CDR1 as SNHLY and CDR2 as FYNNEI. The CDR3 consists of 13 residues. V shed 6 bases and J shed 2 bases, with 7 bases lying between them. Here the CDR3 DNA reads TGTGCCAGCAGGGGGGTGACTAATGAAAAACTGTTTTTT. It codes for CASRGVTNEKLFF.

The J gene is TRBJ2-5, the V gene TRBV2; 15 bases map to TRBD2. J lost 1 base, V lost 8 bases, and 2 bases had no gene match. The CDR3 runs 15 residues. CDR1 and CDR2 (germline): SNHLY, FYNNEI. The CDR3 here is CASGTSGGPQETQYF. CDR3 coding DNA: TGTGCCAGCGGGACTAGCGGGGGGCCCCAAGAGACCCAGTACTTC.

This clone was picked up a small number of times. As DNA, the CDR3 is TGTGCCAGCAGCTTAGATGGCCTTCCGAGCGATGAGCAGTTCTTC. Encoded protein: CASSLDGLPSDEQFF. V is TRBV7-9 and J is TRBJ2-1; no clear D gene. Trimming pared 1 base from V and 8 bases from J, leaving 15 bases between. CDR3 length: 15 residues. Germline CDR1 is SEHNR and CDR2 is FQNEAQ (reference sequence).

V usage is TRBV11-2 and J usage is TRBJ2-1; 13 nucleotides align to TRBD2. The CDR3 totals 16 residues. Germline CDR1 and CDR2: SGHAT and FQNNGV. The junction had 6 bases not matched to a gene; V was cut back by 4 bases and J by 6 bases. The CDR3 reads CASSSWTSGSRNEQFF. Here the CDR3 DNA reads TGTGCCAGCAGCTCCTGGACTAGCGGGAGTCGCAATGAGCAGTTCTTC.

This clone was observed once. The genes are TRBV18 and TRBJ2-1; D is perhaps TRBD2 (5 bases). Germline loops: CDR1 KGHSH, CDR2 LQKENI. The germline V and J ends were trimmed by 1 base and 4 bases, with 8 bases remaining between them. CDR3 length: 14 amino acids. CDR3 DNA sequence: TGTGCCAGCTCACCACTCGGGAAATACAATGAGCAGTTCTTC. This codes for CASSPLGKYNEQFF.

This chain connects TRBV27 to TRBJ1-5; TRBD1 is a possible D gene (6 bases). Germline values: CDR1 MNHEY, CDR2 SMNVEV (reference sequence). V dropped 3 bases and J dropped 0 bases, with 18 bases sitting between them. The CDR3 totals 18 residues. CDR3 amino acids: CASSFSTGPPYSNQPQHF. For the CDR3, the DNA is TGTGCCAGCAGTTTTTCGACAGGACCCCCGTATAGCAATCAGCCCCAGCATTTT.

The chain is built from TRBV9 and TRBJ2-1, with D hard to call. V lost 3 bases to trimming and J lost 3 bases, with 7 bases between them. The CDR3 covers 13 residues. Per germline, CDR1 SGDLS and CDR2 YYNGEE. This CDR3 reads CASSGGSYNEQFF. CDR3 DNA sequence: TGTGCCAGCAGCGGAGGAAGCTACAATGAGCAGTTCTTC.

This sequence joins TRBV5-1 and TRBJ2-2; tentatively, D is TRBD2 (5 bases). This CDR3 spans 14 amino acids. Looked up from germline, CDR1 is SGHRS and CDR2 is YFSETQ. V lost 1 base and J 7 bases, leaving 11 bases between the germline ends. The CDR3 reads CASSLSLAGGELFF. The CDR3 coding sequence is TGCGCCAGCAGCTTGAGTCTAGCTGGCGGGGAGCTGTTTTTT.

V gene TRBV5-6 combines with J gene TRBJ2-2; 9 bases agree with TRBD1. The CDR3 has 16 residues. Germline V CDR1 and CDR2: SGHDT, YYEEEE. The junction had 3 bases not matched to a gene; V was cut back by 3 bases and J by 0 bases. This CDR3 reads CASSSRQGANTGELFF. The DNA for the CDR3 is TGTGCCAGCAGCTCCAGACAGGGGGCGAACACCGGGGAGCTGTTTTTT.

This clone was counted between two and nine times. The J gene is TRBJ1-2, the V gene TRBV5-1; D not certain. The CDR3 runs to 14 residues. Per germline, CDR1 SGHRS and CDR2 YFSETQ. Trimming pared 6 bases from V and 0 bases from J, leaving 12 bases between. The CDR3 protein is CASTPDGANYGYTF. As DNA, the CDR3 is TGCGCCAGCACACCCGACGGAGCTAACTATGGCTACACCTTC.

The CDR3 sequence: CASSFRLTSGGTDTQYF. The CDR3 bases are TGTGCCAGCAGCTTTCGACTGACTAGCGGGGGCACAGATACGCAGTATTTT. The chain combines TRBV7-8 with TRBJ2-3; TRBD2 matches at 11 bases. The CDR3 is made up of 17 amino acids. The ends lost 3 bases at V and 1 base at J; junction bases unmatched: 6. CDR1 and CDR2 (germline): SGHVS, FQNEAQ.

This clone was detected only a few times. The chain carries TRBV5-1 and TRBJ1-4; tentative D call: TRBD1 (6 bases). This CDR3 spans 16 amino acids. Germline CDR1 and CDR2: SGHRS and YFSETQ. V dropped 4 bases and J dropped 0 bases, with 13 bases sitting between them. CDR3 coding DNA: TGCGCCAGCAGCGGCACAGGGCGTGCAACTAATGAAAAACTGTTTTTT. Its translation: CASSGTGRATNEKLFF.

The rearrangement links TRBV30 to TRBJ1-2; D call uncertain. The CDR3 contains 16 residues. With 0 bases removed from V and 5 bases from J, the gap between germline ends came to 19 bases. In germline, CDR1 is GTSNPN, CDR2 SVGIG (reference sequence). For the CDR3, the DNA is TGTGCCTGGAGTGTAGGCGGAGGGCCGGGTTTATATGGCTACACCTTC. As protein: CAWSVGGGPGLYGYTF.